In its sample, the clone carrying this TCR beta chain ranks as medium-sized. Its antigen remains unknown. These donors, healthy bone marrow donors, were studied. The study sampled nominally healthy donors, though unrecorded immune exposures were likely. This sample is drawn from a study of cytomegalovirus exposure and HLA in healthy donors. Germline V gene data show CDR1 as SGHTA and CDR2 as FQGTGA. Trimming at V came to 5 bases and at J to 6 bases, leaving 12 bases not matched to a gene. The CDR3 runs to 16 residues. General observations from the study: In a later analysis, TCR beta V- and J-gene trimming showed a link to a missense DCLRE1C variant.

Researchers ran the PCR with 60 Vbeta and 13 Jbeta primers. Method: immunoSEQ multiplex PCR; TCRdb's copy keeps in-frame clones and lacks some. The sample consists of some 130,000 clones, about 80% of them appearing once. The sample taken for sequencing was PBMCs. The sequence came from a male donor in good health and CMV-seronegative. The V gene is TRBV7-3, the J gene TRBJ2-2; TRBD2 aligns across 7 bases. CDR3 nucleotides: TGTGCCAGCAGCCGCCGAAAAGCGGGGATGCCCGGGGAGCTGTTTTTT. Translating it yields CASSRRKAGMPGELFF.